The 21 T cell receptor beta chains below all came from one sample that was sequenced in a study of cytomegalovirus exposure and HLA in healthy donors. The PCR employed 60 Vbeta primers together with 13 Jbeta primers. The table came from immunoSEQ multiplex PCR; TCRdb's copy has only in-frame clones and leaves some out. The sample lists under 100,000 clones, roughly 70% occurring once. Sequencing was carried out using PBMCs. The receptor set was obtained from a woman aged 45-60 years in good health and CMV-seropositive.

This chain joins TRBV19 and TRBJ2-1; 12 nucleotides align to TRBD2. The CDR3 extends over 15 amino acids. V shed 4 bases, J shed 5 bases, and the junction held 3 bases outside the gene matches. Germline CDR1 reads LNHDA; CDR2 reads SQIVND (reference sequence). CDR3 sequence: CASSKGLAGHNEQFF. The CDR3, as DNA: TGTGCCAGTAGTAAGGGACTAGCGGGTCACAATGAGCAGTTCTTC.

For this clone: This sample also contains other DNA sequences that code for the same CDR3. This chain connects TRBV5-1 to TRBJ2-7, with TRBD2 as a possible D gene (6 bases). The V end was cut by 0 bases, the J end by 2 bases, with 9 bases between. Germline assignment: CDR1 SGHRS and CDR2 YFSETQ. The CDR3 length is 14 residues. The CDR3 coding sequence is TGCGCCAGCAGCTTGGACGGGGGTACCTACGAGCAGTACTTC. It specifies CASSLDGGTYEQYF.

This rearrangement joins TRBV6-6 to TRBJ1-2; D might be TRBD1 (5 bases). The CDR3 totals 11 residues. Trimming stripped 8 bases from V and 5 bases from J, with 9 bases between. Germline CDR1 and CDR2: MNHNY and SVGAGI (reference sequence). CDR3 region: CASGEGYGYTF. The CDR3 nucleotides are TGTGCCAGCGGGGAGGGGTATGGCTACACCTTC.

This chain connects TRBV9 to TRBJ2-6; D remains unclear. The V end lost 5 bases, the J end lost 0 bases, and 12 bases lay between the germline ends. Germline CDR1 reads SGDLS; CDR2 reads YYNGEE. The CDR3 contains 16 residues. The CDR3 DNA reads TGTGCCAGCAGTCAGATGGCCAGCTCTGGGGCCAACGTCCTGACTTTC. Translated, it gives CASSQMASSGANVLTF.

This clone has a handful of counts. The CDR3 sequence: CASSGEGTPYNEQFF. CDR3 sequence (DNA): TGTGCCAGCAGTGGGGAGGGGACTCCCTACAATGAGCAGTTCTTC. The rearrangement links TRBV6-4 to TRBJ2-1, with TRBD2 matching over 7 bases. CDR3 length: 15 residues. J was trimmed by 2 bases and V by 4 bases; bases with no gene match: 5. Germline V lookup: CDR1 MRHNA, CDR2 SNTAGT.

Concerning this clone: Compared with germline, one end of the junction differs, possibly owing to a read error. The CDR3 DNA reads as TGTGCCAGCAGCTTAGATACCCTACGGGCGGGAGACTTC. Translation: CASSLDTLRAGDF. The rearrangement links TRBV11-2 to TRBJ2-5, with 7 bases matching TRBD2. From germline, CDR1 is SGHAT and CDR2 FQNNGV. The CDR3 contains 13 residues.

The CDR3 nucleotides read TGTGCCAGCAGCGCAGGGGGCTTCAATGAGCAGTTCTTC. Translated, it gives CASSAGGFNEQFF. The V gene is TRBV11-3, the J gene TRBJ2-1; 8 nucleotides match TRBD1. The CDR3 covers 13 residues. CDR1 and CDR2 from the germline V gene are SGHNT and YENEEA. Unmatched junction bases numbered 3, after V lost 5 bases and J lost 6 bases.

This chain joins TRBV7-8 and TRBJ2-7, with D possibly matching TRBD2 (5 bases). V was clipped by 4 bases and J by 0 bases, with 10 bases between them. Germline V gene lookup returns CDR1 SGHVS and CDR2 FQNEAQ. There are 14 residues in the CDR3. CDR3 coding DNA: TGTGCCAGCAGCTATCTAGCCCCCTCCTACGAGCAGTACTTC. Encoded protein: CASSYLAPSYEQYF.

The V gene is TRBV14, the J gene TRBJ1-1, with a tentative D call TRBD1 (5 bases). CDR3 size: 15 residues. Between the trimmed V and J ends, which lost 6 bases and 0 bases, there was a span of 14 bases. CDR1 and CDR2 from the germline V gene are SGHDN and FVKESK. The DNA of the CDR3 is TGTGCCAGCAGGGCCCGCGGGACGATGAACACTGAAGCTTTCTTT. It codes for CASRARGTMNTEAFF.

This CDR3 reads CASSLWGQYNTGELFF. The DNA of the CDR3 is TGTGCCAGCAGCCTATGGGGACAGTACAACACCGGGGAGCTGTTTTTT. The chain couples TRBV14 to TRBJ2-2; the match to TRBD1 covers 7 bases. Per germline, CDR1 SGHDN and CDR2 FVKESK. This CDR3 region has 16 residues. V shed 4 bases, J shed 2 bases, and the junction held 7 bases outside the gene matches.

The chain joins TRBV27 to TRBJ2-7, with TRBD1 matching 7 bases. Germline lookup yields CDR1 MNHEY and CDR2 SMNVEV (reference sequence). V shed 5 bases, J shed 1 base, and the junction held 8 bases outside the gene matches. The CDR3 is 15 amino acids. The CDR3 sequence: CASSLRQGGSYEQYF. The CDR3 nucleotides read TGTGCCAGCAGTCTTCGACAGGGTGGATCCTACGAGCAGTACTTC.

This clone was counted only a few times. The genes are TRBV2 and TRBJ1-1; D gene ambiguous. Trimming took off 7 bases at V and 4 bases at J, with 10 bases between the two ends. The germline gives CDR1 SNHLY, CDR2 FYNNEI. This CDR3 spans 12 amino acids. The CDR3: CASKSEGTEAFF. Written as DNA, the CDR3 is TGTGCCAGCAAGAGCGAGGGCACTGAAGCTTTCTTT.

The chain has TRBV5-6 and TRBJ2-3; 8 bases fit TRBD2. Germline V CDR1 and CDR2: SGHDT, YYEEEE. CDR3 length: 15 amino acids. The V and J ends lost 0 bases and 1 base, in that order; junction bases with no gene match: 1. CDR3 protein: CASSLVGRGTDTQYF. As DNA, the CDR3 is TGTGCCAGCAGCTTGGTCGGGAGGGGCACAGATACGCAGTATTTT.

This clone was counted between two and nine times. The chain is built from TRBV4-1 and TRBJ1-2; possible D gene TRBD1, 5 bases. The germline V and J ends were trimmed by 0 bases and 4 bases, with 12 bases remaining between them. This CDR3 is built from 15 residues. Germline lookup yields CDR1 MGHRA and CDR2 YSYEKL. CDR3 DNA sequence: TGCGCCAGCAGCCAAGACGGGGGGGGAGTCTATGGCTACACCTTC. Translating it yields CASSQDGGGVYGYTF.

The V call is TRBV7-2, the J call TRBJ2-3; 10 nucleotides agree with TRBD2. In germline, CDR1 is SGHTA, CDR2 FQGNSA. V lost 3 bases to trimming and J lost 1 base; unmatched junction nucleotides: 4. The length of the CDR3 is 16 residues. The chain's CDR3 is CASSFLGLAGTDTQYF. The CDR3 DNA follows: TGTGCCAGCAGCTTCCTTGGACTAGCGGGCACAGATACGCAGTATTTT.

This clone appeared a few times. V usage is TRBV29-1 and J usage is TRBJ2-3; 7 positions match TRBD2. The ends lost 7 bases at V and 0 bases at J; junction bases unmatched: 13. The germline V gene encodes CDR1 SQVTM and CDR2 ANQGSEA. The CDR3 contains 16 residues. CDR3 bases: TGCAGCGCGGGTCCTAGCGGTACCCATAGCACAGATACGCAGTATTTT. As protein: CSAGPSGTHSTDTQYF.

The gene calls are TRBV5-5 and TRBJ2-7, with D possibly matching TRBD1 (5 bases). Germline V gives CDR1 SGHKS, CDR2 YYEKEE (reference sequence). Deletions cut 0 bases from V and 0 bases from J, with 10 bases between. The CDR3 is made up of 15 amino acids. The CDR3 DNA reads as TGTGCCAGCAGCTTGGAAGGGGCCAGCTCCTACGAGCAGTACTTC. Encoded protein: CASSLEGASSYEQYF.

This chain links TRBV9 with TRBJ2-1, with 7 bases that match TRBD2. Losses at the gene ends were 0 bases for V and 9 bases for J; bases not matched to a gene: 12. This CDR3 spans 16 amino acids. Germline values: CDR1 SGDLS, CDR2 YYNGEE. The CDR3 sequence: CASSVAGDLTSFEQFF. CDR3 nucleotides: TGTGCCAGCAGCGTAGCGGGAGACCTGACTAGCTTTGAGCAGTTCTTC.

This clone has more than one count but fewer than ten. V usage is TRBV7-6 and J usage is TRBJ1-4, with D perhaps TRBD1 (5 bases). Germline CDR1 reads SGHVS; CDR2 reads FNYEAQ. The CDR3 has 14 amino acids. V dropped 5 bases and J dropped 8 bases, with 15 bases sitting between them. The CDR3 loop is CASSTNNAGEKLFF. CDR3 sequence (DNA): TGTGCCAGCAGCACCAACAACGCAGGGGAAAAACTGTTTTTT.

This rearrangement joins TRBV6-5 to TRBJ2-1, with TRBD2 identical over 12 bases. Unmatched junction bases numbered 7, after V lost 7 bases and J lost 9 bases. Per germline, CDR1 MNHEY and CDR2 SVGAGI. The CDR3 has 14 residues. The CDR3 reads CASTGLAGRGEQFF. In DNA, the CDR3 is TGTGCCAGCACCGGACTAGCGGGACGGGGTGAGCAGTTCTTC.

The rearrangement uses TRBV7-2 and TRBJ2-5, with 9 bases aligning to TRBD2. TRBJ2-7 matches the DNA end more closely, so the J call is doubtful. Looked up from germline, CDR1 is SGHTA and CDR2 is FQGNSA. The CDR3 spans 15 residues. The DNA for the CDR3 is TGTGCCAGCAGCTTACTTAGCGGGAGCACCTACGAGCAGTACTTC. Translation: CASSLLSGSTYEQYF.